The rows below give T cell receptor beta chains drawn from one sample of a study of blood T cell repertoires in COVID-19. This table comes from immunoSEQ multiplex PCR, and its TCRdb copy is limited to in-frame clones, with some not included. The sample lists some 350,000 clones; about 90% were seen once. The sample was peripheral blood. The receptors here all came from a woman aged 45-65 years with COVID-19, enrolled during active disease. Both conserved end residues are part of each CDR3. D genes are given only for firm matches. For some rows the clone size is stated as once, few or many, or as a class when expanded; others skip it.

d_gene: TRBD1; abundance: -; v_gene: TRBV7-9; j_gene: TRBJ2-7; CDR3aa: CASSKTGGNEQYF; CDR3nt: TGTGCCAGCAGCAAAACAGGGGGCAACGAGCAGTACTTC
d_gene: -; abundance: -; v_gene: TRBV18; j_gene: TRBJ2-5; CDR3aa: CASSPPGLRETQYF; CDR3nt: TGTGCCAGCTCACCACCGGGACTGCGAGAGACCCAGTACTTC
d_gene: TRBD2; abundance: -; v_gene: TRBV28; j_gene: TRBJ2-1; CDR3aa: CASSFVIAGVNEQFF; CDR3nt: TGTGCCAGCAGTTTTGTAATAGCGGGGGTTAATGAGCAGTTCTTC
d_gene: TRBD1; abundance: few; v_gene: TRBV7-6; j_gene: TRBJ1-3; CDR3aa: CASSLGARGNSGNTIYF; CDR3nt: TGTGCCAGCAGCTTAGGAGCCAGGGGGAATTCTGGAAACACCATATATTTT
d_gene: -; abundance: -; v_gene: TRBV2; j_gene: TRBJ1-2; CDR3aa: CASILTWDTSVYGYTF; CDR3nt: TGTGCCAGCATTTTAACCTGGGACACCTCTGTCTATGGCTACACCTTC
d_gene: TRBD2; abundance: -; v_gene: TRBV5-4; j_gene: TRBJ2-7; CDR3aa: CASGTGTSGTMEQYF; CDR3nt: TGTGCCAGCGGGACCGGGACTAGCGGGACTATGGAGCAGTACTTC
d_gene: -; abundance: -; v_gene: TRBV20-1; j_gene: TRBJ2-2; CDR3aa: CSASRTLNTGELFF; CDR3nt: TGCAGTGCTAGTAGGACACTGAACACCGGGGAGCTGTTTTTT
d_gene: -; abundance: -; v_gene: TRBV7-2; j_gene: TRBJ1-1; CDR3aa: CASSLRRNTEAFF; CDR3nt: TGTGCCAGCAGCCTCCGCAGGAACACTGAAGCTTTCTTT
d_gene: TRBD1; abundance: once; v_gene: TRBV6-2/TRBV6-3; j_gene: TRBJ2-2; CDR3aa: CASSSLDRDTGELFF; CDR3nt: TGTGCCAGCAGTTCCTTGGACAGGGACACCGGGGAGCTGTTTTTT
d_gene: -; abundance: once; v_gene: TRBV7-8; j_gene: TRBJ2-1; CDR3aa: CASSFRALTTYNEQFF; CDR3nt: TGTGCCAGCAGCTTCAGGGCCTTAACTACCTACAATGAGCAGTTCTTC
d_gene: TRBD2; abundance: -; v_gene: TRBV6-5; j_gene: TRBJ2-3; CDR3aa: CASSWEGSTDTQYF; CDR3nt: TGTGCCAGCAGTTGGGAGGGTAGCACAGATACGCAGTATTTT
d_gene: -; abundance: -; v_gene: TRBV19; j_gene: TRBJ2-1; CDR3aa: CASSIPWRAGRNEQFF; CDR3nt: TGTGCCAGTAGTATCCCCTGGAGGGCTGGAAGGAATGAGCAGTTCTTC
d_gene: -; abundance: -; v_gene: TRBV18; j_gene: TRBJ1-4; CDR3aa: CASSPLRGEKLFF; CDR3nt: TGTGCCAGCTCACCATTAAGGGGTGAAAAACTGTTTTTT
d_gene: TRBD1; abundance: once; v_gene: TRBV19; j_gene: TRBJ1-1; CDR3aa: CARPGPEDRGSLTEAFF; CDR3nt: TGTGCCAGACCCGGGCCCGAGGACAGGGGATCACTCACTGAAGCTTTCTTT
d_gene: TRBD1; abundance: -; v_gene: TRBV5-6; j_gene: TRBJ1-2; CDR3aa: CASSPQTGGAGAGYTF; CDR3nt: TGTGCCAGCAGCCCTCAAACAGGGGGCGCTGGTGCTGGCTACACCTTC
d_gene: TRBD1; abundance: -; v_gene: TRBV5-4; j_gene: TRBJ2-5; CDR3aa: CASSSGTGKETQYF; CDR3nt: TGTGCCAGCAGCTCAGGGACAGGGAAAGAGACCCAGTACTTC
d_gene: TRBD1; abundance: -; v_gene: TRBV4-1; j_gene: TRBJ2-7; CDR3aa: CASSRDRQYEQYF; CDR3nt: TGCGCCAGCAGCCGGGACAGGCAGTACGAGCAGTACTTC